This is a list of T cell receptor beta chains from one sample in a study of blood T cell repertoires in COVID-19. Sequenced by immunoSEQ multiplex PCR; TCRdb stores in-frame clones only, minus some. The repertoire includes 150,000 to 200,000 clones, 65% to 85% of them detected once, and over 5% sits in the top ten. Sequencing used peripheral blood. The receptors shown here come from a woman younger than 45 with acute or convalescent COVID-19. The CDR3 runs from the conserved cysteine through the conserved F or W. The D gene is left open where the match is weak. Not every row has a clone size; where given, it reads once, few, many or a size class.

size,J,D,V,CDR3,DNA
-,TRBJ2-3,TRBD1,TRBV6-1,CASSELMGQGLGVGVTDTQYF,TGTGCCAGCAGTGAATTAATGGGACAGGGTTTAGGAGTGGGGGTCACAGATACGCAGTATTTT
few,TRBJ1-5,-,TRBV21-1,CASTWGRSNQPQHF,TGTGCCAGCACCTGGGGGCGGAGCAATCAGCCCCAGCATTTT
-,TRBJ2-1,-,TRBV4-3,CASSQEEGPHNEQFF,TGCGCCAGCAGCCAAGAAGAGGGTCCACACAATGAGCAGTTCTTC
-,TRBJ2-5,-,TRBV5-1,CASSLAGVKSGETQYF,TGCGCCAGCAGCTTGGCGGGCGTGAAGTCGGGGGAGACCCAGTACTTC
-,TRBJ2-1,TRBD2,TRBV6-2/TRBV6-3,CASSPGLGSYNEQFF,TGTGCCAGCAGCCCGGGACTAGGATCCTACAATGAGCAGTTCTTC
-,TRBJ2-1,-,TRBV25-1,CASIGRVPEQFF,TGTGCCAGCATAGGCAGGGTCCCTGAGCAGTTCTTC
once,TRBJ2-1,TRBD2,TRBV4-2,CASSPILAGSNNEQFF,TGTGCCAGCAGCCCCATCTTAGCGGGATCTAACAATGAGCAGTTCTTC
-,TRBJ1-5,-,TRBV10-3,CAISPGHTNQPQHF,TGTGCCATCAGCCCGGGACACACCAATCAGCCCCAGCATTTT
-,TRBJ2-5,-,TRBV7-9,CASSPPGESQYF,TGTGCCAGCAGCCCCCCGGGAGAGTCCCAGTACTTC
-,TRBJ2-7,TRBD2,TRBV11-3,CASRVGLVWWEQYF,TGTGCCAGCAGGGTGGGACTAGTGTGGTGGGAGCAGTACTTC
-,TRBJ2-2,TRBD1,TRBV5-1,CASSSPTGKSGELFF,TGCGCCAGCAGCTCTCCGACAGGGAAGTCCGGGGAGCTGTTTTTT
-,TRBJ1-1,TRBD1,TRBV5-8,CASSFPGVTGGKAFF,TGTGCCAGCAGCTTTCCGGGGGTAACAGGGGGAAAAGCTTTCTTT
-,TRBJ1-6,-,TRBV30,CAWSDSGNSPLHF,TGTGCCTGGAGTGACTCGGGTAATTCACCCCTCCACTTT
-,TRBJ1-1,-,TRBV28,CASSWRPANTEAFF,TGTGCCAGCAGCTGGAGGCCGGCGAACACTGAAGCTTTCTTT
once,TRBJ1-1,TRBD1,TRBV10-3,CATSGQGMNTEAFF,TGTGCCACCTCAGGACAGGGGATGAACACTGAAGCTTTCTTT
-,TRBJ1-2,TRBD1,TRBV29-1,CSVEVQGASYGYTF,TGCAGCGTTGAGGTCCAGGGGGCTTCGTATGGCTACACCTTC
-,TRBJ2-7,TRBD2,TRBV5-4,CASSVRTSGPYEQYF,TGTGCCAGCAGCGTTAGGACTAGCGGCCCCTACGAGCAGTACTTC
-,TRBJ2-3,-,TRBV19,CASSIFGQSRTDTQYF,TGTGCCAGTAGTATATTTGGACAGAGCCGCACAGATACGCAGTATTTT
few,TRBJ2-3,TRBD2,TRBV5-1,CASSLVPRGSTDTQYF,TGCGCCAGCAGCTTGGTCCCGCGGGGGAGCACAGATACGCAGTATTTT
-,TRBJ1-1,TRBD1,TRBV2,CASNALTTGATEAFF,TGTGCCAGCAATGCCCTGACTACAGGGGCCACTGAAGCTTTCTTT
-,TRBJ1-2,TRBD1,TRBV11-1,CASSFDRAYGYTF,TGTGCCAGCAGCTTTGACAGGGCCTATGGCTACACCTTC
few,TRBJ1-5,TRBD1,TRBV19,CASSFISGGNQPQHF,TGTGCCAGTAGTTTTATCTCAGGGGGGAATCAGCCCCAGCATTTT
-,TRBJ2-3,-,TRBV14,CASSHRGVGTDTQYF,TGTGCCAGCAGCCATCGCGGCGTTGGCACAGATACGCAGTATTTT
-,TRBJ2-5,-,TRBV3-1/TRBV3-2,CASSQAPGTVGRETQYF,TGTGCCAGCAGCCAAGCCCCGGGGACCGTGGGGAGGGAGACCCAGTACTTC
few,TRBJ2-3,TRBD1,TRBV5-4,CASSPGILGQGPDTQYF,TGTGCCAGCAGCCCCGGCATCCTGGGACAGGGTCCAGATACGCAGTATTTT
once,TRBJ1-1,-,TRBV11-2,CASSPRRGGLNTEAFF,TGTGCCAGCAGCCCTCGGAGGGGGGGGCTGAATACTGAAGCTTTCTTT